The present TCR beta chain was sequenced within a study of CD8 T cells in Susac syndrome. As regards this clonotype: The antigen is unknown.

V was clipped by 0 bases and J by 4 bases, with 9 bases between them. Germline V gene lookup returns CDR1 SEHNR and CDR2 FQNEAQ (reference sequence). This CDR3 is built from 14 residues. The patients serving as multiple sclerosis controls were treatment-naive. They had stable or active relapsing-remitting disease and fulfilled revised McDonald criteria. Whole-study findings and limits: That the number of individuals in its TCR sequencing and HLA analysis was relatively small was acknowledged by the study.

With random hexamers, reverse transcription was performed on about 0.5 to 1 ug of RNA. It was immunoSEQ multiplex PCR that amplified TCR beta CDR3 across 54 Vbeta and 13 Jbeta. Each CDR3 protein gets one entry after TCRdb re-called the immunoSEQ multiplex PCR reads with MiXCR. The sample consists of some 400,000 distinct CDR3 sequences, around 85% of them appearing once. The sequenced material came from CD8+ T cells from PBMCs. This clonotype was sampled from a human donor with multiple sclerosis. The chain is built from TRBV7-9 and TRBJ1-1; D remains unclear. CDR3 protein: CASSLAGLFTEAFF. The CDR3 DNA sequence: TGTGCCAGCAGCTTAGCGGGTCTTTTCACTGAAGCTTTCTTT. The variable domain in full, completed from reference TRBV7-9 and TRBJ1-1, reads DTGVSQNPRHKITKRGQNVTFRCDPISEHNRLYWYRQTLGQGPEFLTYFQNEAQLEKSRLLSDRFSAERPKGSFSTLEIQRTEQGDSAMYLCASSLAGLFTEAFFGQGTRLTVV.